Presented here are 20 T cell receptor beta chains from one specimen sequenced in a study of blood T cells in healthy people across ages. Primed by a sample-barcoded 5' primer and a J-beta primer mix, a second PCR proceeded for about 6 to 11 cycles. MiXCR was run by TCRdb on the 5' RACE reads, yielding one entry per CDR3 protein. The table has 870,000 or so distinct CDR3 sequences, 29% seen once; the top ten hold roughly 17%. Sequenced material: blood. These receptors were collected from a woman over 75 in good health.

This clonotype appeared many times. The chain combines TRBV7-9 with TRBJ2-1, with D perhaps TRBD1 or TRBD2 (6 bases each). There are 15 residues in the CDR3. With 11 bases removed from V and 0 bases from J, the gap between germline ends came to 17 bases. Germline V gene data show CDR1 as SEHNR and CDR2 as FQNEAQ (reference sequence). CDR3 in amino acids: CAHTGEGGSYNEQFF. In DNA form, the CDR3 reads TGTGCCCACACGGGAGAGGGGGGCTCCTACAATGAGCAGTTCTTC.

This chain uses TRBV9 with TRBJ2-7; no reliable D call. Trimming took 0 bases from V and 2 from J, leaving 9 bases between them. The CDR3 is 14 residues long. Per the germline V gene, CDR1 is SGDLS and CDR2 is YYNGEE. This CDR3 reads CASSVGGWAYEQYF. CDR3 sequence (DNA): TGTGCCAGCAGCGTAGGTGGTTGGGCCTACGAGCAGTACTTC. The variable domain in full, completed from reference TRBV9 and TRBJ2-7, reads DSGVTQTPKHLITATGQRVTLRCSPRSGDLSVYWYQQSLDQGLQFLIQYYNGEERAKGNILERFSAQQFPDLHSELNLSSLELGDSALYFCASSVGGWAYEQYFGPGTRLTVT.

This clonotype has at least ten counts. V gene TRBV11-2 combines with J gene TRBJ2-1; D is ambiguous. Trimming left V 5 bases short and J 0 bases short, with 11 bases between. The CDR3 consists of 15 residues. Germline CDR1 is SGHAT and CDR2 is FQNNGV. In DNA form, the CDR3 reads TGTGCCAGCAGCATAAGCTGGACCTCCTACAATGAGCAGTTCTTC. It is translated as CASSISWTSYNEQFF.

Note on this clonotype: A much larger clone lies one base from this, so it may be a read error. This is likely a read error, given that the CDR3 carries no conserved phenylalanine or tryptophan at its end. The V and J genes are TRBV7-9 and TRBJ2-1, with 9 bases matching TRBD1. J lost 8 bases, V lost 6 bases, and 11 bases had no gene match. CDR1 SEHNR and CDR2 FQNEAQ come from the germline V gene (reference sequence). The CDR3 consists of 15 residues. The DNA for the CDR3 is TGTGCCAGCAGATTCCCCGGGACAGGGAGGGATGAGCAGTTCTCC. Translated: CASRFPGTGRDEQFS.

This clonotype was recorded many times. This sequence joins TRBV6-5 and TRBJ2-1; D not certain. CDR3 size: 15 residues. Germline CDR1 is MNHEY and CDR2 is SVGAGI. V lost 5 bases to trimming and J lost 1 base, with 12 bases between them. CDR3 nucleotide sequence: TGTGCCAGCAGTCCCCGGGTCCCTTCCTACAATGAGCAGTTCTTC. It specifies CASSPRVPSYNEQFF.

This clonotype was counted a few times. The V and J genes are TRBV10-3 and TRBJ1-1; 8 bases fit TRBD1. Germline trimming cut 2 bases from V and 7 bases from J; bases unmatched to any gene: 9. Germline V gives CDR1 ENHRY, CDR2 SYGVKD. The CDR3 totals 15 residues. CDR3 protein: CAISEGQGSSGEAFF. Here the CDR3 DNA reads TGTGCCATCAGTGAGGGACAGGGTTCAAGTGGTGAAGCTTTCTTT.

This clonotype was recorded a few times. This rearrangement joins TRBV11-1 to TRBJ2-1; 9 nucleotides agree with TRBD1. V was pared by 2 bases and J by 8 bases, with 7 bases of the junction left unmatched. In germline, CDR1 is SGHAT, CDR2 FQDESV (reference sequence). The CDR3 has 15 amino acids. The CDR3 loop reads CASSLPGTGRDEQFF. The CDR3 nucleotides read TGTGCCAGCAGCTTACCCGGGACAGGGCGGGATGAGCAGTTCTTC.

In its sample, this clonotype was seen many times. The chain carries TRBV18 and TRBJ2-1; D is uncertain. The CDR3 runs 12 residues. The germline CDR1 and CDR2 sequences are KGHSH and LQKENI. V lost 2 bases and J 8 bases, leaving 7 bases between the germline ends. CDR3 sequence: CASSPGSHEQFF. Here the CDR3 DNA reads TGTGCCAGCTCACCAGGCAGCCATGAGCAGTTCTTC.

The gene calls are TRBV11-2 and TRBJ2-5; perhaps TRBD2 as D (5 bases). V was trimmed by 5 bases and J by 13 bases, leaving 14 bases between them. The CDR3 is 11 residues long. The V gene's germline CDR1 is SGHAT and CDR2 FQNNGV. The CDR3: CASSNRGERYF. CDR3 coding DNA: TGTGCCAGCAGCAACCGGGGTGAGCGGTACTTC.

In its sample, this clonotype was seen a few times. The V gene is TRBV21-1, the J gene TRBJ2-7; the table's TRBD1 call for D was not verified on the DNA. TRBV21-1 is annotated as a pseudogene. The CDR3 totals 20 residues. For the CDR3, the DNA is TGTGCCAGCAGCAGAGCTTGGGACACCATACCGCCCCCAGGGTCCTACGAGCAGTACTTC. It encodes CASSRAWDTIPPPGSYEQYF.

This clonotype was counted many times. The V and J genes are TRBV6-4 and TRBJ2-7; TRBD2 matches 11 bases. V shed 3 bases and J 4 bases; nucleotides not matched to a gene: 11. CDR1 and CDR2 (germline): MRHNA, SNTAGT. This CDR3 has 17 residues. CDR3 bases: TGTGCCAGCAGTGAGCCCCTACTAGCGGGGGTCGGGTACGAGCAGTACTTC. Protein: CASSEPLLAGVGYEQYF.

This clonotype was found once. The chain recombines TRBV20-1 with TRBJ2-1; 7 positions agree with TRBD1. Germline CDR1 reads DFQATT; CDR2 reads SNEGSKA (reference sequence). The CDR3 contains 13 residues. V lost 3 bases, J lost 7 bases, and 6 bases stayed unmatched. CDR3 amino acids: CSASSGTANEQFF. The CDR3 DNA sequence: TGCAGTGCTAGCTCCGGGACAGCGAATGAGCAGTTCTTC.

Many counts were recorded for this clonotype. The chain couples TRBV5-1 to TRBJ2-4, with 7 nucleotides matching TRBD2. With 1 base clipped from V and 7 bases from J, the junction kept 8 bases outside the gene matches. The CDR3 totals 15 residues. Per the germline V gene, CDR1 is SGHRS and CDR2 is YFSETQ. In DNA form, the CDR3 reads TGCGCCAGCAGCTTGACCCCGACTAGCCTGAACATTCAGTACTTC. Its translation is CASSLTPTSLNIQYF. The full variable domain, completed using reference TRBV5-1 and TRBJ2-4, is KAGVTQTPRYLIKTRGQQVTLSCSPISGHRSVSWYQQTPGQGLQFLFEYFSETQRNKGNFPGRFSGRQFSNSRSEMNVSTLELGDSALYLCASSLTPTSLNIQYFGAGTRLSVL.

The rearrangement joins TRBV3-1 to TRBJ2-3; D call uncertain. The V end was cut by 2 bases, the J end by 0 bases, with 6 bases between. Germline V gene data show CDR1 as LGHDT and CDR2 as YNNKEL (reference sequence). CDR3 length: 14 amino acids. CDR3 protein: CASSQTVSTDTQYF. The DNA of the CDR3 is TGTGCCAGCAGCCAAACAGTAAGCACAGATACGCAGTATTTT.

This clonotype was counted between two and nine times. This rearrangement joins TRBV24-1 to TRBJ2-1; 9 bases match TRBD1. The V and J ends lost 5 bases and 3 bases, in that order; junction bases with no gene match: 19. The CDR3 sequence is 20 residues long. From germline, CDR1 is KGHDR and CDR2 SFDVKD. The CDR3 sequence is CATSGDTGTGFSGNYNEQFF. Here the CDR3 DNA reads TGTGCCACCAGTGGCGACACCGGGACAGGGTTTAGCGGTAACTACAATGAGCAGTTCTTC.

Here the CDR3 DNA reads TGCAGTGCTCCCCCAAGCGAGAGAGTGCTGAACATTCAGTACTTC. Translating gives CSAPPSERVLNIQYF. The chain links TRBV20-1 to TRBJ2-4; D is unresolved. Per the germline V gene, CDR1 is DFQATT and CDR2 is SNEGSKA (reference sequence). Trimming cost V 5 bases and J 7 bases, with 21 bases left between them. The CDR3 totals 15 residues.

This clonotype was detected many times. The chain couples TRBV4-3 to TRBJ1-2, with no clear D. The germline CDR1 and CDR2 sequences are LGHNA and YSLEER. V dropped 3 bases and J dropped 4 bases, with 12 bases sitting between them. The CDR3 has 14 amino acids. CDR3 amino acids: CASSQARASYGYTF. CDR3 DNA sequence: TGCGCCAGCAGCCAGGCACGGGCCAGCTATGGCTACACCTTC.

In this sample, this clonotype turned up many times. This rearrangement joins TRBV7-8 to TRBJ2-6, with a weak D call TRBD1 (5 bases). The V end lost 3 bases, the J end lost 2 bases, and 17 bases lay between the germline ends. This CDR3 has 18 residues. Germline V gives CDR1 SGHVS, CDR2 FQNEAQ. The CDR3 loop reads CASSFRQQHLPGANVLTF. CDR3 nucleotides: TGTGCCAGCAGCTTCCGACAGCAACATTTACCTGGGGCCAACGTCCTGACTTTC.

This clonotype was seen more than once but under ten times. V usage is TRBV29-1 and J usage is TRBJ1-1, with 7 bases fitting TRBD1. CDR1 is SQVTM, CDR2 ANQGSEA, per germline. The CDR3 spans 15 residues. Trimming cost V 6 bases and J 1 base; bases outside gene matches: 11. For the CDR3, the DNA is TGCAGCGTCGATAGGAAGGACAGGCCGAACACTGAAGCTTTCTTT. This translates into CSVDRKDRPNTEAFF.

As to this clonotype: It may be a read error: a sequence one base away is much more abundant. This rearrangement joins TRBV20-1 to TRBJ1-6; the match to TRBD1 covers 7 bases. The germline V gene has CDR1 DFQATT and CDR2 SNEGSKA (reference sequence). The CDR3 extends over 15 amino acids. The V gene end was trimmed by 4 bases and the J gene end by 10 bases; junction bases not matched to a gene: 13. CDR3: CSATFGRGGQSPLHF. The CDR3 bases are TGCAGTGCTACCTTCGGACGGGGGGGACAGTCACCCCTCCACTTT.